These 8 T cell receptor beta chains came from one sample sequenced in a study of blood T cell repertoires in COVID-19. Libraries were prepared by immunoSEQ multiplex PCR; TCRdb keeps only in-frame clonotypes and omits some of them. Here the sample spans 290,000 or so clones, roughly 89% being singletons. The source material was PBMCs or T cells enriched from blood (not recorded which). The receptors originated from a woman aged 18-35 years with acute COVID-19.

The rearrangement joins TRBV7-9 to TRBJ2-1; the D is unclear. CDR1 is SEHNR, CDR2 FQNEAQ, per germline (reference sequence). The CDR3 totals 14 residues. Trimming pared 1 base from V and 8 bases from J, leaving 12 bases between. CDR3 coding DNA: TGTGCCAGCAGCTTAGTCGGTCTAGTTGATGAGCAGTTCTTC. This codes for CASSLVGLVDEQFF.

The chain is built from TRBV28 and TRBJ2-3; D is unresolved. The CDR3 runs 14 residues. Germline-derived CDR1 and CDR2 are MDHEN and SYDVKM. Trimming removed 4 bases at V and 4 bases at J, with 12 bases between. This chain's CDR3 is CASSSPPGSDTQYF. As DNA, the CDR3 is TGTGCCAGCAGTTCCCCGCCGGGTTCAGATACGCAGTATTTT.

The V call is TRBV6-5, the J call TRBJ2-1; the match to TRBD1 covers 8 bases. The CDR3 extends over 14 amino acids. CDR1 is MNHEY, CDR2 SVGAGI, per germline. V lost 7 bases, J lost 2 bases, and 4 bases stayed unmatched. The CDR3 coding sequence is TGTGCCAGCACCGCAGGGGGCGCCTACAATGAGCAGTTCTTC. Its translation: CASTAGGAYNEQFF.

This clone was seen a single time. The same CDR3 arises from other DNA sequences in this sample as well. The rearrangement uses TRBV12-3 or TRBV12-4 and TRBJ2-7; 8 bases map to TRBD1. This CDR3 is 13 amino acids long. V lost 3 bases and J lost 5; bases outside the gene matches: 3. Here the CDR3 DNA reads TGTGCCAGCAGTTTCGGACAGGGCAACGAGCAGTACTTC. This codes for CASSFGQGNEQYF.

In this sample, this clone turned up once. This chain connects TRBV5-5 to TRBJ1-2; possibly TRBD1 for D (5 bases). Germline V CDR1 and CDR2: SGHKS, YYEKEE (reference sequence). Between the trimmed V and J ends, which lost 0 bases and 4 bases, there was a span of 10 bases. The CDR3 is 14 amino acids. The CDR3 DNA reads TGTGCCAGCAGCTTGGAACAGGCGATCTATGGCTACACCTTC. It encodes CASSLEQAIYGYTF.

The rearrangement joins TRBV6-5 to TRBJ2-7; a possible D gene is TRBD2 (5 bases). The CDR3 runs to 14 residues. The germline V gene has CDR1 MNHEY and CDR2 SVGAGI. The V gene lost 5 bases and the J gene lost 3 bases, with 14 bases spanning the gap. CDR3 nucleotides: TGTGCCAGCAGTCCCGAGGGCGGAAGCTACGAGCAGTACTTC. Its translation: CASSPEGGSYEQYF.

The V call is TRBV28, the J call TRBJ2-7, with 9 positions matching TRBD1. The V and J ends lost 5 bases and 3 bases, in that order; junction bases with no gene match: 8. The CDR3 covers 15 residues. CDR1 is MDHEN and CDR2 is SYDVKM in the germline V gene. The CDR3 nucleotides read TGTGCCAGCAGTACGCGATGGGACAGGGACTACGAGCAGTACTTC. Encoded protein: CASSTRWDRDYEQYF.

This chain connects TRBV28 to TRBJ2-3; 7 nucleotides match TRBD2. The CDR3 length is 15 residues. Germline CDR1 and CDR2: MDHEN and SYDVKM. V dropped 7 bases and J dropped 3; count of bases not matched to a gene: 10. CDR3 DNA sequence: TGTGCCAGCACAATCCCGGGACTAATGACAGATACGCAGTATTTT. Translation: CASTIPGLMTDTQYF. Full variable domain (rest looked up from reference TRBV28 and TRBJ2-3): DVKVTQSSRYLVKRTGEKVFLECVQDMDHENMFWYRQDPGLGLRLIYFSYDVKMKEKGDIPEGYSVSREKKERFSLILESASTNQTSMYLCASTIPGLMTDTQYFGPGTRLTVL.